Each of the 10 T cell receptor beta chains below was sequenced from the same sample in a study of brain T cells in children with intractable seizures (dated by TCRdb to 2020 to 2022). Reading the label with the study, this specimen's time point is: resected brain tissue, or blood drawn just prior to surgery. The library relied on the immunoSEQ multiplex PCR assay. The clones in this table, taken by TCRdb from immuneACCESS, are in-frame only. Not every clone is retained; where verified, under half of the shortfall comes from an unresolved V gene, and the cause of the rest is unknown. The sample includes fewer than 150,000 clones, with roughly 94% observed a single time. Jointly, the top ten make up 3.5% to 4.5% of the sample. The specimen was peripheral blood, collected at surgery. The receptor set was obtained from a boy under three years old with hemimegalencephaly and intractable seizures.

J is TRBJ2-2 and V is TRBV10-2, with TRBD2 as a possible D gene (6 bases). V was shortened by 3 bases and J by 4 bases, with 9 bases between the two germline ends. Germline lookup yields CDR1 WSHSY and CDR2 SAAADI. The CDR3 spans 14 residues. In DNA form, the CDR3 reads TGCGCCAGCAGTGACGTAGCGGTCACCGGGGAGCTGTTTTTT. It encodes CASSDVAVTGELFF.

V usage is TRBV7-6 and J usage is TRBJ2-5; 8 bases are a match to TRBD1. Unmatched junction bases numbered 11, after V lost 5 bases and J lost 6 bases. The CDR3 runs to 15 residues. CDR1 is SGHVS, CDR2 FNYEAQ, per germline. In nucleotides, the CDR3 is TGTGCCAGCAGCGGATCGGGACAGGCGGCGAAGACCCAGTACTTC. Encoded protein: CASSGSGQAAKTQYF.

The sample holds one count of this clone. This chain joins TRBV7-9 and TRBJ2-7; a weak D match, TRBD2 (8 bases). Germline loops: CDR1 SEHNR, CDR2 FQNEAQ (reference sequence). This CDR3 region has 12 residues. V was cut by 5 bases and J by 9 bases, with 14 bases left in between. The CDR3, as DNA: TGTGCCAGCAGCCGGGAGGGGGCCCCGCAGTACTTC. Its protein is CASSREGAPQYF.

This sequence joins TRBV9 and TRBJ1-5; TRBD1 is a possible D gene (5 bases). Germline-derived CDR1 and CDR2 are SGDLS and YYNGEE. V lost 3 bases to trimming and J lost 3 bases, with 7 bases between them. This CDR3 is 13 amino acids long. CDR3 loop: CASSAGFNQPQHF. CDR3 coding DNA: TGTGCCAGCAGCGCAGGGTTCAATCAGCCCCAGCATTTT. The full variable domain, in which reference TRBV9 and TRBJ1-5 provide the parts outside the CDR3, is DSGVTQTPKHLITATGQRVTLRCSPRSGDLSVYWYQQSLDQGLQFLIQYYNGEERAKGNILERFSAQQFPDLHSELNLSSLELGDSALYFCASSAGFNQPQHFGDGTRLSIL.

V and J are TRBV2 and TRBJ2-1; 9 bases fit TRBD1. Trimming removed 6 bases from V and 7 bases from J; junction bases left unmatched: 13. This CDR3 contains 16 residues. Germline CDR1 SNHLY, CDR2 FYNNEI. CDR3 in amino acids: CASSIAGQGWGNEQFF. CDR3 bases: TGTGCCAGCAGCATCGCCGGACAGGGGTGGGGGAATGAGCAGTTCTTC.

The rearrangement uses TRBV19 and TRBJ2-7, with D perhaps TRBD2 (7 bases). Between the trimmed V and J ends, which lost 1 base and 5 bases, there was a span of 12 bases. The CDR3 extends over 14 amino acids. From germline, CDR1 is LNHDA and CDR2 SQIVND (reference sequence). CDR3 residues: CASSIAGGGDEQYF. The DNA for the CDR3 is TGTGCCAGTAGTATAGCGGGGGGCGGCGACGAGCAGTACTTC.

This clone appeared once. The rearrangement uses TRBV6-5 and TRBJ2-1; 7 bases align to TRBD2. Germline loops: CDR1 MNHEY, CDR2 SVGAGI. The CDR3 spans 13 residues. V dropped 2 bases and J dropped 8; count of bases not matched to a gene: 3. DNA for the CDR3: TGTGCCAGCAGTTACCCAACTAGCGATGAGCAGTTCTTC. It encodes CASSYPTSDEQFF.

The chain couples TRBV24-1 to TRBJ2-3; D might be TRBD2 (7 bases). Germline CDR1 KGHDR, CDR2 SFDVKD. Trimming took 5 bases from V and 2 from J, leaving 19 bases between them. The CDR3 consists of 17 residues. CDR3 protein: CATSGPGEGRVTDTQYF. The CDR3 region has the DNA TGTGCCACCAGTGGGCCAGGGGAGGGACGAGTCACAGATACGCAGTATTTT.

V and J are TRBV7-3 and TRBJ2-7; 8 bases line up with TRBD2. Germline CDR1 and CDR2: SGHTA and FQGTGA. V lost 2 bases to trimming and J lost 6 bases; unmatched junction nucleotides: 3. This CDR3 is built from 13 residues. Here the CDR3 reads CASSLDGRAEQYF. Written as DNA, the CDR3 is TGTGCCAGCAGCTTAGACGGGAGGGCCGAGCAGTACTTC.

As DNA, the CDR3 is TGTGCCAGCAGCGGAATGACGAGGGGACTAGCGGGCCCCTCCTACGAGCAGTACTTC. Protein product: CASSGMTRGLAGPSYEQYF. V is TRBV27 and J is TRBJ2-7; 12 bases align to TRBD2. Germline lookup yields CDR1 MNHEY and CDR2 SMNVEV (reference sequence). J gave up 0 bases and V 6 bases, and 15 bases lay outside the gene matches. CDR3 length equals 19 residues.